What follows are 14 T cell receptor beta chains derived from one specimen sequenced in a study of shared clonotypes between healthy human individuals. Sequencing was performed with immunoSEQ multiplex PCR; in TCRdb, only in-frame clones are kept and a portion is missing. The sample contains about 1.5 million clones, 98% of which appear only once. Sample: naive CD4+ T cells sorted from blood. Described subset: CD45RA+ positively selected. The receptors here all came from a man aged 25-45 years in good health.

The chain employs TRBV2 and TRBJ2-5, with TRBD2 matching over 12 bases. Trimming removed 0 bases from V and 9 bases from J; junction bases left unmatched: 11. The CDR3 sequence is 17 residues long. Germline V gives CDR1 SNHLY, CDR2 FYNNEI. The CDR3 coding sequence is TGTGCCAGCAGTGAAGCGCTAGCGGGAGGGCCTGGGGGGGCCCAGTACTTC. Its translation is CASSEALAGGPGGAQYF.

DNA for the CDR3: TGTGCCTGGAGTGATTCCTCTCGACCCGGGGAGCTGTTTTTT. This gives the protein CAWSDSSRPGELFF. The chain has TRBV30 and TRBJ2-2; no definite D call. Germline CDR1 GTSNPN, CDR2 SVGIG (reference sequence). Trimming stripped 1 base from V and 6 bases from J, with 12 bases between. This CDR3 has 14 amino acids. Variable domain in full (rest from reference TRBV30 and TRBJ2-2): SQTIHQWPATLVQPVGSPLSLECTVEGTSNPNLYWYRQAAGRGLQLLFYSVGIGQISSEVPQNLSASRPQDRQFILSSKKLLLSDSGFYLCAWSDSSRPGELFFGEGSRLTVL.

The chain recombines TRBV5-1 with TRBJ2-3; 7 positions agree with TRBD2. Germline CDR1 SGHRS, CDR2 YFSETQ. Trimming cost V 5 bases and J 2 bases; bases outside gene matches: 17. The CDR3 has 18 residues. CDR3 sequence reads: CASRVGLGLADHTDTQYF. As DNA, the CDR3 is TGCGCCAGCAGGGTTGGTCTCGGCCTAGCGGATCACACAGATACGCAGTATTTT. The full variable domain, in which reference TRBV5-1 and TRBJ2-3 provide the parts outside the CDR3, is KAGVTQTPRYLIKTRGQQVTLSCSPISGHRSVSWYQQTPGQGLQFLFEYFSETQRNKGNFPGRFSGRQFSNSRSEMNVSTLELGDSALYLCASRVGLGLADHTDTQYFGPGTRLTVL.

The chain links TRBV11-2 to TRBJ1-5; D is uncertain. The V gene's germline CDR1 is SGHAT and CDR2 FQNNGV. The V end was cut by 5 bases, the J end by 6 bases, with 17 bases between. This CDR3 has 15 amino acids. The chain's CDR3 is CASSAGLRRSQPQHF. CDR3 DNA sequence: TGTGCCAGCAGCGCCGGACTTAGGAGGAGTCAGCCCCAGCATTTT.

V and J are TRBV5-4 and TRBJ2-5, with D unclear. Trimming cost V 0 bases and J 1 base, with 7 bases left between them. This CDR3 region has 14 residues. CDR1 and CDR2 from the germline V gene are SGHNT and YYREEE (reference sequence). CDR3 protein: CASSLARFQETQYF. As DNA, the CDR3 is TGTGCCAGCAGCTTGGCCCGGTTCCAAGAGACCCAGTACTTC.

The chain recombines TRBV27 with TRBJ2-7; D is possibly TRBD2 (5 bases). Per germline, CDR1 MNHEY and CDR2 SMNVEV (reference sequence). This CDR3 is 14 amino acids long. The V and J ends lost 5 bases and 0 bases respectively, with 11 bases between them. The CDR3 DNA follows: TGTGCCAGCAGTCTAATGACTAACTCCTACGAGCAGTACTTC. It encodes CASSLMTNSYEQYF.

This clone was detected a few times. The rearrangement links TRBV5-5 to TRBJ1-2; perhaps TRBD1 as D (5 bases). Germline V gene data show CDR1 as SGHKS and CDR2 as YYEKEE (reference sequence). Trimming removed 4 bases at V and 3 bases at J, with 10 bases between. This CDR3 is 13 amino acids long. The CDR3 DNA follows: TGTGCCAGCAGCCTACAGGTTGACTATGGCTACACCTTC. It translates to CASSLQVDYGYTF.

This clone showed up just once. The CDR3 loop is CSAGQVGYYGYTF. Written as DNA, the CDR3 is TGCAGCGCGGGACAGGTCGGCTACTATGGCTACACCTTC. The gene calls are TRBV29-1 and TRBJ1-2, with TRBD1 matching over 8 bases. The germline CDR1 and CDR2 sequences are SQVTM and ANQGSEA. V dropped 7 bases and J dropped 3; count of bases not matched to a gene: 7. This CDR3 contains 13 residues.

This chain connects TRBV6-5 to TRBJ2-1; 10 bases are a match to TRBD1. CDR3 length: 14 amino acids. The V gene's germline CDR1 is MNHEY and CDR2 SVGAGI. With 4 bases clipped from V and 7 bases from J, the junction kept 4 bases outside the gene matches. CDR3: CASSFRDRGNEQFF. The CDR3 DNA reads as TGTGCCAGCAGTTTCCGGGACAGGGGAAATGAGCAGTTCTTC.

The rearrangement joins TRBV7-2 to TRBJ2-2; the match to TRBD2 covers 7 bases. Germline V gene data show CDR1 as SGHTA and CDR2 as FQGNSA. CDR3 length: 16 residues. V shed 3 bases and J 0 bases; nucleotides not matched to a gene: 4. The CDR3 is CASSFTGTTNTGELFF. CDR3 bases: TGTGCCAGCAGCTTTACCGGGACTACGAACACCGGGGAGCTGTTTTTT.

This sequence joins TRBV9 and TRBJ2-7, with TRBD2 matching 7 bases. In germline, CDR1 is SGDLS, CDR2 YYNGEE. This CDR3 is built from 15 residues. The junction had 13 bases not matched to a gene; V was cut back by 4 bases and J by 6 bases. CDR3 coding DNA: TGTGCCAGCAGCCTACTGGGGGGAGGGCCTTCCGAGCAGTACTTC. Its translation: CASSLLGGGPSEQYF.

The chain combines TRBV5-8 with TRBJ1-4, with D unclear. The CDR3 loop spans 14 amino acids. The germline V gene encodes CDR1 SGHTS and CDR2 YDEGEE. V was shortened by 0 bases and J by 4 bases, with 7 bases between the two germline ends. CDR3 region: CASSLVAFNEKLFF. The CDR3 DNA reads as TGTGCCAGCAGCTTGGTGGCCTTTAATGAAAAACTGTTTTTT.

The V call is TRBV7-6, the J call TRBJ1-5; D is ambiguous. V lost 2 bases, J lost 3 bases, and 5 bases lay in between. The CDR3 runs to 13 residues. Germline CDR1 reads SGHVS; CDR2 reads FNYEAQ. The CDR3 region has the DNA TGTGCCAGCAGCTTAAACTACAATCAGCCCCAGCATTTT. Its translation: CASSLNYNQPQHF. The whole variable domain, remainder taken from reference TRBV7-6 and TRBJ1-5, is GAGVSQSPRYKVTKRGQDVALRCDPISGHVSLYWYRQALGQGPEFLTYFNYEAQQDKSGLPNDRFSAERPEGSISTLTIQRTEQRDSAMYRCASSLNYNQPQHFGDGTRLSIL.

The rearrangement joins TRBV6-5 to TRBJ2-1; TRBD2 matches at 10 bases. The V gene's germline CDR1 is MNHEY and CDR2 SVGAGI. The CDR3 runs 14 residues. J was trimmed by 13 bases and V by 3 bases; bases with no gene match: 9. The CDR3 loop reads CASSYTRLAGEQFF. For the CDR3, the DNA is TGTGCCAGCAGTTATACGCGCCTAGCGGGAGAACAGTTCTTC.